This T cell receptor (beta chain) was obtained from a study of blood T cell repertoires in COVID-19. As for the study in general: There were acute and convalescent COVID-19 samples, and they came from the United States, Italy and Spain. Sources were T cells, B-cell-depleted T cells, or PBMCs; the material itself was cDNA or gDNA.

Trimming removed 3 bases from V and 10 bases from J, with 9 bases in between. The CDR3 runs 10 residues. CDR1 is DFQATT and CDR2 is SNEGSKA in the germline V gene (reference sequence). In its sample, this clone was seen once. Original handling: Amplified reference gene primers provided the basis for estimating nucleated cell counts. Produced via immunoSEQ multiplex PCR; TCRdb's table is partial and in-frame only. V, J and clone size reflect that table, while D and trimming were determined from the DNA. Of 60,000 to 70,000 clones in the sample, roughly 84% are singletons; the top ten hold less than 6%.

The clonotype was recovered from a woman in her sixties or seventies with acute or convalescent COVID-19. The rearrangement links TRBV20-1 to TRBJ2-5, with a possible D match to TRBD1 (6 bases). The sample was peripheral blood. The CDR3 sequence is CSASRTVQYF. CDR3 nucleotide sequence: TGCAGTGCTAGTCGGACAGTCCAGTACTTC.